One and the same sample provided the 8 T cell receptor beta chains below, sequenced in a study of blood T cell repertoires in COVID-19. Generated by immunoSEQ multiplex PCR, the TCRdb table keeps only in-frame clones and is missing some. Here the sample spans about 340,000 clones, about 92% being singletons. Sequencing was done on a sample of PBMCs or T cells enriched from blood (not recorded which). The receptors shown here come from a woman younger than 45 who had recovered from COVID-19.

V and J are TRBV6-2 or TRBV6-3 and TRBJ2-1; TRBD2 matches at 10 bases. The length of the CDR3 is 14 residues. J gave up 9 bases and V 4 bases, and 6 bases lay outside the gene matches. CDR1 MNHEY and CDR2 SVGEGT come from the germline V gene. The CDR3 loop reads CASSLQREGLEQFF. Written as DNA, the CDR3 is TGTGCCAGCAGTTTACAGCGGGAGGGCCTTGAGCAGTTCTTC.

This chain uses TRBV4-2 with TRBJ1-5, with D possibly TRBD1 on 6 matching bases. V lost 0 bases and J lost 6, with 12 bases in between. The germline gives CDR1 LGHNA, CDR2 YNFKEQ. The CDR3 extends over 15 amino acids. The CDR3 sequence is CASSQEQDRRQPQHF. CDR3 bases: TGTGCCAGCAGCCAAGAGCAGGACAGACGTCAGCCCCAGCATTTT.

There are a few counts of this clone. This sequence joins TRBV27 and TRBJ1-1, with 7 bases fitting TRBD1. Germline values: CDR1 MNHEY, CDR2 SMNVEV (reference sequence). With 0 bases clipped from V and 4 bases from J, the junction kept 11 bases outside the gene matches. CDR3 length: 17 amino acids. CDR3 DNA: TGTGCCAGCAGTTTATCGACGACAGGGAGGTTTGCCACTGAAGCTTTCTTT. Its translation: CASSLSTTGRFATEAFF.

Written as DNA, the CDR3 is TGTGCCAGCACCTCCCCGGCAGGCCCAAGGACTGGAAACACCATATATTTT. Residues: CASTSPAGPRTGNTIYF. The chain links TRBV28 to TRBJ1-3, with D hard to call. Germline lookup yields CDR1 MDHEN and CDR2 SYDVKM. V was pared by 7 bases and J by 2 bases, with 21 bases between. This CDR3 spans 17 amino acids.

This chain connects TRBV11-3 to TRBJ1-1; D perhaps matches TRBD1 (5 bases). The germline V gene encodes CDR1 SGHNT and CDR2 YENEEA. The CDR3 contains 14 residues. Trimming took 5 bases from V and 1 from J, leaving 11 bases between them. The DNA of the CDR3 is TGTGCCAGCAGCCCCGGGGGTCCGAACACTGAAGCTTTCTTT. It translates to CASSPGGPNTEAFF.

This chain links TRBV5-1 with TRBJ2-5, with D possibly being TRBD2 (7 bases). The CDR3 has 14 residues. CDR1 is SGHRS and CDR2 is YFSETQ in the germline V gene. Trimming removed 4 bases from V and 4 bases from J, with 14 bases in between. The CDR3 DNA reads TGCGCCAGCAGCCCGGGGGGCAGGGGAGAGACCCAGTACTTC. Its protein is CASSPGGRGETQYF.

This clone was seen only once. The genes are TRBV5-1 and TRBJ1-4; D perhaps matches TRBD1 (6 bases). Germline CDR1 and CDR2: SGHRS and YFSETQ. This CDR3 region has 15 residues. Trimming left V 1 base short and J 8 bases short, with 15 bases between. CDR3: CASSLSGGAGEKLFF. The DNA of the CDR3 is TGCGCCAGCAGCTTGTCGGGGGGCGCTGGGGAAAAACTGTTTTTT.

The chain is built from TRBV11-2 and TRBJ1-6, with 9 bases aligning to TRBD1. The CDR3 consists of 19 residues. V was clipped by 3 bases and J by 3 bases; unmatched bases: 12. Germline values: CDR1 SGHAT, CDR2 FQNNGV. CDR3 region: CASSFRTGEFGGYNSPLHF. CDR3 nucleotides: TGTGCCAGCAGCTTTCGGACAGGGGAGTTCGGGGGCTATAATTCACCCCTCCACTTT. Supplemented by reference TRBV11-2 and TRBJ1-6, the full variable domain reads EAGVAQSPRYKIIEKRQSVAFWCNPISGHATLYWYQQILGQGPKLLIQFQNNGVVDDSQLPKDRFSAERLKGVDSTLKIQPAKLEDSAVYLCASSFRTGEFGGYNSPLHFGNGTRLTVT.